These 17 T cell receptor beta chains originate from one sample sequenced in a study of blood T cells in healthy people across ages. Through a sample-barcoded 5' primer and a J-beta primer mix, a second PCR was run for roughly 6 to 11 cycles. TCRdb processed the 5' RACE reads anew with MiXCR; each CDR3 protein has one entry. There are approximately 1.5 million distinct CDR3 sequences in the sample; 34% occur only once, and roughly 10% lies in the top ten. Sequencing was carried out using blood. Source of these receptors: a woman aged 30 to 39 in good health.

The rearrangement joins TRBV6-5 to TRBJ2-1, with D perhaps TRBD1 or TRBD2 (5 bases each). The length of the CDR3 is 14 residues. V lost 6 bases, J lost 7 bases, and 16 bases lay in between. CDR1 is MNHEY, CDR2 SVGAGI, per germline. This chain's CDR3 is CASRGDPLENEQFF. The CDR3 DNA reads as TGTGCCAGCAGGGGGGACCCCCTCGAGAATGAGCAGTTCTTC.

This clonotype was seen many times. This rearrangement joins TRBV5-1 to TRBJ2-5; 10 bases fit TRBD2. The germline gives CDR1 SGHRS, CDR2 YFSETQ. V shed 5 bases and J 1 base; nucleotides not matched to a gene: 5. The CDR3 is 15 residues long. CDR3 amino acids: CASSRTSGTQETQYF. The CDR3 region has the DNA TGCGCCAGCAGTAGGACTAGCGGTACCCAAGAGACCCAGTACTTC.

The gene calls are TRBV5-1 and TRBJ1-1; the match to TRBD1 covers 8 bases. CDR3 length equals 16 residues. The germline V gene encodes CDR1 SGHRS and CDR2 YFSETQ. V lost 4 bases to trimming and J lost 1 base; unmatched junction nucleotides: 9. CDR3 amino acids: CASSIRLGTGNTEAFF. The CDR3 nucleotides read TGCGCCAGCAGCATTAGATTGGGGACAGGGAACACTGAAGCTTTCTTT.

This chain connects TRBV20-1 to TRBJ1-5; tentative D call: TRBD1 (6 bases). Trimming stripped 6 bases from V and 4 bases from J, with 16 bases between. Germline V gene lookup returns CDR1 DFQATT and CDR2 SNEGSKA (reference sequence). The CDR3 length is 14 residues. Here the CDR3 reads CSASSDSRNQPQHF. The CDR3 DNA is TGCAGTGCCTCATCGGACAGTAGAAATCAGCCCCAGCATTTT.

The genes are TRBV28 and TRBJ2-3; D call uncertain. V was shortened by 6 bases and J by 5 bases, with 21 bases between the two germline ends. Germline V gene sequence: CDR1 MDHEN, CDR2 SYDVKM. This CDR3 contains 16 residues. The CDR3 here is CASSLRTRTVQDTQYF. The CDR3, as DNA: TGTGCCAGCAGCCTAAGGACCCGGACGGTTCAAGATACGCAGTATTTT.

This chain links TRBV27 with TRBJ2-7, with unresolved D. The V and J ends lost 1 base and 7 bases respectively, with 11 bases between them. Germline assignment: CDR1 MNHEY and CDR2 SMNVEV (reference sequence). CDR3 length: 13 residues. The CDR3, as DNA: TGTGCCAGCAGTTTATGGGGAACGGGTGAGCAGTACTTC. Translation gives CASSLWGTGEQYF.

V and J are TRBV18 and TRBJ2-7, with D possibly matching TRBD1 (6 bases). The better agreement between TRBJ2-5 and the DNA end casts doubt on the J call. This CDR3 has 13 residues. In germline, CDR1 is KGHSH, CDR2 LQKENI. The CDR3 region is CASSDTLGGTQYF. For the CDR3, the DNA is TGTGCCAGCTCGGACACCCTAGGGGGGACCCAGTACTTC.

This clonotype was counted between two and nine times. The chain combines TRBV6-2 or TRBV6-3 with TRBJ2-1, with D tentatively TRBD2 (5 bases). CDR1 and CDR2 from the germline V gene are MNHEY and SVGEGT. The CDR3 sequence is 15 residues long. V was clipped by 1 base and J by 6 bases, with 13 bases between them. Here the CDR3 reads CASSYLRVLGNEQFF. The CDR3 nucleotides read TGTGCCAGCAGTTACTTGAGGGTACTAGGCAATGAGCAGTTCTTC.

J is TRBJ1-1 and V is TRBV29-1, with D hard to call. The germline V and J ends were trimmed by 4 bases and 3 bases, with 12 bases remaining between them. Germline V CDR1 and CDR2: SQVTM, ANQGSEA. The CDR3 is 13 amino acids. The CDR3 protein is CSVVGRSYTEAFF. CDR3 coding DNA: TGCAGCGTTGTCGGCCGGAGTTACACTGAAGCTTTCTTT.

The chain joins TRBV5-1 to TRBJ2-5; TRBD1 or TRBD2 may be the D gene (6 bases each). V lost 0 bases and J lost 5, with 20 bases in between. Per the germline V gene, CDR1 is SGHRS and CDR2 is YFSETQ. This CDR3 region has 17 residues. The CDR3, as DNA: TGCGCCAGCAGCTTGGCCGTGGTAGAGGGGGGCTCTGAGACCCAGTACTTC. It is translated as CASSLAVVEGGSETQYF.

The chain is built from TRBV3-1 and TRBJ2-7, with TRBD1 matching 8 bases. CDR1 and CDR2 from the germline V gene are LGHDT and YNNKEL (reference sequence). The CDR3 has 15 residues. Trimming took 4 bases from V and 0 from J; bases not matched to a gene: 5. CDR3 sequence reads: CASSPWTGSSYEQYF. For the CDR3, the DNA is TGTGCCAGCAGCCCCTGGACAGGGAGCTCCTACGAGCAGTACTTC.

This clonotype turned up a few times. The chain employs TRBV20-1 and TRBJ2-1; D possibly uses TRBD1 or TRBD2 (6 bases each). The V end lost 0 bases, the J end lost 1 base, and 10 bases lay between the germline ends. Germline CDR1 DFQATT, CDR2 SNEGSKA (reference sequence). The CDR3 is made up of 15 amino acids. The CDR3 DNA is TGCAGTGCTAGAGATGGAGGGACATCCTACAATGAGCAGTTCTTC. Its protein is CSARDGGTSYNEQFF.

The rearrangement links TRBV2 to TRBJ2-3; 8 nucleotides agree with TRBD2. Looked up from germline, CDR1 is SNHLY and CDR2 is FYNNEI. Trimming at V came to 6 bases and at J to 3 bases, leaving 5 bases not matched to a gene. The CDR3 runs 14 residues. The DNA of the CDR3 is TGTGCCAGCAGACAAGCGGGGGCGACAGATACGCAGTATTTT. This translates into CASRQAGATDTQYF. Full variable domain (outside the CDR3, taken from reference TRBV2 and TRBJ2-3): EPEVTQTPSHQVTQMGQEVILRCVPISNHLYFYWYRQILGQKVEFLVSFYNNEISEKSEIFDDQFSVERPDGSNFTLKIRSTKLEDSAMYFCASRQAGATDTQYFGPGTRLTVL.

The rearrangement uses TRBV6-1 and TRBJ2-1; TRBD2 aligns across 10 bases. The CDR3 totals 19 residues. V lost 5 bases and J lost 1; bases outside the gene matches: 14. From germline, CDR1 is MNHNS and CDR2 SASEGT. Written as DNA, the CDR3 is TGTGCCAGCAGTAAGGACAGGGATGGAGCGGGAGGGTCCTACAATGAGCAGTTCTTC. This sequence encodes CASSKDRDGAGGSYNEQFF.

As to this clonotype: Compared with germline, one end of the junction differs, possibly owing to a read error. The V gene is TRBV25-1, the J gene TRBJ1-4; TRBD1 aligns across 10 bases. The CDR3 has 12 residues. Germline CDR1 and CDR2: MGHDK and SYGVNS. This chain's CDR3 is CANSGDRGLLFF. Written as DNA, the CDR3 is TGTGCCAACAGTGGGGACAGGGGCCTACTGTTTTTT. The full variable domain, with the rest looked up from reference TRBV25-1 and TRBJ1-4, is EADIYQTPRYLVIGTGKKITLECSQTMGHDKMYWYQQDPGMELHLIHYSYGVNSTEKGDLSSESTVSRIRTEHFPLTLESARPSHTSQYLCANSGDRGLLFFGSGTQLSVL.

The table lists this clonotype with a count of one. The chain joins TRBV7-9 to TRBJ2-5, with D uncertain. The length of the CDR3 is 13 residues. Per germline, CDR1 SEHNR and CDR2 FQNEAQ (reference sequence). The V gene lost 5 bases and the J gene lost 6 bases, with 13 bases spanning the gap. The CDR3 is CASSPQSVKTQYF. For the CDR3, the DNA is TGTGCCAGCAGCCCGCAAAGTGTTAAGACCCAGTACTTC.

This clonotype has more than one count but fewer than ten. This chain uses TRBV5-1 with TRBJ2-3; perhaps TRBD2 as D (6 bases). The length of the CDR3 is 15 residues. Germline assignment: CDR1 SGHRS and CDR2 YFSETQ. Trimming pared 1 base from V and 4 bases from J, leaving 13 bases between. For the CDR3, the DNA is TGCGCCAGCAGCTTGTCCGGGGACTCGGCAGATACGCAGTATTTT. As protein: CASSLSGDSADTQYF.